A single sample is the source of the 5 T cell receptor beta chains below, sequenced in a study of OX40 agonist ivuxolimab in advanced cancers. Sequenced by immunoSEQ multiplex PCR; TCRdb stores in-frame clones only, minus some. Among 55,000 to 80,000 clones, 80% to 90% were seen once, and the ten largest hold around 2.4%. This sample comprised CD4+ or CD8+ T cells sorted from blood, obtained in a trial of the OX40 agonist ivuxolimab. The receptors were sampled from an adult with an advanced solid tumor such as melanoma, head and neck, liver or kidney cancer.

V and J are TRBV5-1 and TRBJ2-1; 10 nucleotides match TRBD1. Trimming at V came to 4 bases and at J to 8 bases, leaving 12 bases not matched to a gene. The CDR3 covers 16 residues. Germline loops: CDR1 SGHRS, CDR2 YFSETQ. CDR3 loop: CASSRATGGVMDEQFF. Written as DNA, the CDR3 is TGCGCCAGCAGCCGGGCGACAGGGGGCGTGATGGATGAGCAGTTCTTC. The full variable domain, its missing parts supplied by reference TRBV5-1 and TRBJ2-1, is KAGVTQTPRYLIKTRGQQVTLSCSPISGHRSVSWYQQTPGQGLQFLFEYFSETQRNKGNFPGRFSGRQFSNSRSEMNVSTLELGDSALYLCASSRATGGVMDEQFFGPGTRLTVL.

The chain uses TRBV4-3 and TRBJ2-1; D perhaps matches TRBD1 (6 bases). The V gene lost 7 bases and the J gene lost 3 bases, with 13 bases spanning the gap. CDR3 length: 14 residues. Germline CDR1 is LGHNA and CDR2 is YSLEER. CDR3 region: CASNRDVLYNEQFF. The CDR3 DNA is TGCGCCAGCAACAGGGACGTACTCTACAATGAGCAGTTCTTC.

The rearrangement links TRBV6-5 to TRBJ1-4; perhaps TRBD1 as D (5 bases). The CDR3 runs to 15 residues. CDR1 is MNHEY and CDR2 is SVGAGI in the germline V gene. The V end was cut by 2 bases, the J end by 6 bases, with 13 bases between. The CDR3, as DNA: TGTGCCAGCAGTTACGATCCGGGGGGATATGAAAAACTGTTTTTT. Protein: CASSYDPGGYEKLFF.

V and J are TRBV7-6 and TRBJ2-7; D perhaps matches TRBD2 (6 bases). Trimming cost V 5 bases and J 3 bases, with 14 bases left between them. The CDR3 loop spans 14 amino acids. Per the germline V gene, CDR1 is SGHVS and CDR2 is FNYEAQ. This CDR3 is CASSLRRDDYEQYF. In DNA, the CDR3 is TGTGCCAGCAGCCTCCGGAGGGACGACTACGAGCAGTACTTC.

The chain carries TRBV9 and TRBJ1-1, with D possibly matching TRBD1 (5 bases). The CDR3 has 15 residues. V lost 0 bases, J lost 10 bases, and 19 bases lay in between. Germline CDR1 SGDLS, CDR2 YYNGEE. CDR3 in amino acids: CASSVDVNAPGPAFF. The DNA of the CDR3 is TGTGCCAGCAGCGTAGATGTGAATGCCCCGGGACCAGCTTTCTTT.